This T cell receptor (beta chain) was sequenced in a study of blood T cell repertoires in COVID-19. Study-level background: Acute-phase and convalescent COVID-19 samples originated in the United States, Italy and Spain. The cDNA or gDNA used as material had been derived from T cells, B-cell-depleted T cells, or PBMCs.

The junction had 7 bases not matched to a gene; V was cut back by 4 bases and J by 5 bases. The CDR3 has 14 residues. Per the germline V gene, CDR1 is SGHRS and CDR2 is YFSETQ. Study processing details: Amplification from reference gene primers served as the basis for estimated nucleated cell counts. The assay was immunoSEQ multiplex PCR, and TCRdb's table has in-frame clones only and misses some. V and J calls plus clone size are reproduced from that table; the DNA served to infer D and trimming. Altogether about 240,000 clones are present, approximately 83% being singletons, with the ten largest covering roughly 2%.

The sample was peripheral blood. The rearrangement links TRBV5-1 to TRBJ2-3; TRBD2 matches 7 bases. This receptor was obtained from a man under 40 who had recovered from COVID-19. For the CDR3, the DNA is TGCGCCAGCAGCGCCGGGACTATCGGAGATACGCAGTATTTT. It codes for CASSAGTIGDTQYF.